A single sample gave rise to the 29 T cell receptor beta chains below, sequenced in a study of CD8 T cells in Susac syndrome. Roughly 0.45 to 1 ug RNA was reverse transcribed with random hexamers. TCRdb re-analysed the immunoSEQ multiplex PCR reads in MiXCR, keeping a single row per CDR3 protein. Here the sample spans roughly 400,000 distinct CDR3 sequences, approximately 85% being singletons. Sequenced input: CD8+ T cells from PBMCs. Receptors originate from a human donor with multiple sclerosis.

This chain joins TRBV30 and TRBJ2-2; D gene uncertain. V was cut by 3 bases and J by 8 bases, with 7 bases left in between. Germline V CDR1 and CDR2: GTSNPN, SVGIG (reference sequence). There are 11 residues in the CDR3. CDR3 sequence: CAWSGLGELFF. In DNA form, the CDR3 reads TGTGCCTGGAGCGGGCTGGGGGAGCTGTTTTTT.

The rearrangement uses TRBV3-1 and TRBJ1-2; 7 bases are shared with TRBD1. The CDR3 length is 19 residues. The germline V gene encodes CDR1 LGHDT and CDR2 YNNKEL (reference sequence). With 0 bases clipped from V and 1 base from J, the junction kept 14 bases outside the gene matches. As DNA, the CDR3 is TGTGCCAGCAGCCAAGATAGGAGAAAGGGGGCGCTTCTTAACTATGGCTACACCTTC. This sequence encodes CASSQDRRKGALLNYGYTF. The variable domain in full, with the rest retrieved from reference TRBV3-1 and TRBJ1-2, is DTAVSQTPKYLVTQMGNDKSIKCEQNLGHDTMYWYKQDSKKFLKIMFSYNNKELIINETVPNRFSPKSPDKAHLNLHINSLELGDSAVYFCASSQDRRKGALLNYGYTFGSGTRLTVV.

The chain has TRBV29-1 and TRBJ2-7; D perhaps matches TRBD1 (6 bases). The V end was cut by 0 bases, the J end by 3 bases, with 15 bases between. The CDR3 consists of 15 residues. Germline CDR1 is SQVTM and CDR2 is ANQGSEA. Here the CDR3 DNA reads TGCAGCGTTGAAGATGGGGGCTCCAACCTCTACGAGCAGTACTTC. Translated: CSVEDGGSNLYEQYF.

CDR3 in DNA: TGTGCCTCGACTGGGGCTTATTACAATGAGCAGTTCTTC. The encoded protein is CASTGAYYNEQFF. This chain uses TRBV28 with TRBJ2-1; D is perhaps TRBD1 (5 bases). V was pared by 11 bases and J by 4 bases, with 15 bases between. This CDR3 spans 13 amino acids. Germline V lookup: CDR1 MDHEN, CDR2 SYDVKM.

The chain has TRBV27 and TRBJ1-2; 7 positions match TRBD1. CDR1 is MNHEY and CDR2 is SMNVEV in the germline V gene (reference sequence). This CDR3 has 14 amino acids. The V and J ends lost 2 bases and 4 bases, in that order; junction bases with no gene match: 4. The CDR3 DNA sequence: TGTGCCAGCAGTTTAACGTACAGGGGCTATGGCTACACCTTC. Its translation: CASSLTYRGYGYTF.

This chain connects TRBV6-5 to TRBJ1-1; D gene uncertain. Germline V gene lookup returns CDR1 MNHEY and CDR2 SVGAGI. The CDR3 extends over 14 amino acids. V shed 2 bases and J shed 0 bases, with 7 bases lying between them. The CDR3 DNA is TGTGCCAGCAGTTACCCACAGCTGAACACTGAAGCTTTCTTT. It yields the protein CASSYPQLNTEAFF.

The chain links TRBV11-2 to TRBJ2-3; tentative D call: TRBD1 (5 bases). Germline lookup yields CDR1 SGHAT and CDR2 FQNNGV. The CDR3 consists of 14 residues. The V end lost 3 bases, the J end lost 2 bases, and 9 bases lay between the germline ends. The CDR3 region has the DNA TGTGCCAGCAGCTTCACAGGACACACAGATACGCAGTATTTT. This gives the protein CASSFTGHTDTQYF.

The chain combines TRBV10-3 with TRBJ1-1, with 9 bases aligning to TRBD1. Unmatched junction bases numbered 11, after V lost 3 bases and J lost 0 bases. The CDR3 length is 18 residues. Germline V gene data show CDR1 as ENHRY and CDR2 as SYGVKD. The CDR3 nucleotides read TGTGCCATCAGTGACCCGGACAGGGGCCCCCTTTTGAACACTGAAGCTTTCTTT. As protein: CAISDPDRGPLLNTEAFF.

The chain uses TRBV28 and TRBJ2-7, with 8 positions matching TRBD1. The germline V gene has CDR1 MDHEN and CDR2 SYDVKM. Trimming at V came to 3 bases and at J to 5 bases, leaving 9 bases not matched to a gene. The CDR3 totals 15 residues. The CDR3 reads CASSFFQGAFNEQYF. The CDR3 region has the DNA TGTGCCAGCAGTTTCTTCCAGGGGGCTTTCAACGAGCAGTACTTC.

The chain has TRBV27 and TRBJ2-2, with TRBD2 matching over 8 bases. The CDR3 runs 16 residues. The germline V gene encodes CDR1 MNHEY and CDR2 SMNVEV (reference sequence). The trim removed 4 bases at V and 4 bases at J, leaving 8 bases unmatched. CDR3 sequence: CASSWFAGGRTGELFF. The DNA for the CDR3 is TGTGCCAGCAGTTGGTTCGCGGGGGGCCGCACCGGGGAGCTGTTTTTT.

The V and J genes are TRBV6-5 and TRBJ2-3; 7 positions agree with TRBD2. CDR3 length: 13 residues. V lost 6 bases, J lost 2 bases, and 2 bases stayed unmatched. Per germline, CDR1 MNHEY and CDR2 SVGAGI. For the CDR3, the DNA is TGTGCCAGCAGCCGGGGGGACACAGATACGCAGTATTTT. It encodes CASSRGDTDTQYF.

CDR3 sequence (DNA): TGTGCCTGGAGTTTCGGGCAGGGCTCTCAGCCCCAGCATTTT. Its protein product is CAWSFGQGSQPQHF. This chain joins TRBV30 and TRBJ1-5; D might be TRBD1 (5 bases). CDR1 is GTSNPN and CDR2 is SVGIG in the germline V gene (reference sequence). The CDR3 consists of 14 residues. Trimming took 2 bases from V and 6 from J, leaving 14 bases between them.

V gene TRBV27 combines with J gene TRBJ2-7; 9 nucleotides match TRBD2. This CDR3 comprises 16 residues. Germline CDR1 is MNHEY and CDR2 is SMNVEV (reference sequence). V was pared by 1 base and J by 4 bases, with 8 bases of the junction left unmatched. The CDR3 sequence is CASSLLGGRAGYEQYF. The CDR3 bases are TGTGCCAGCAGTTTATTGGGCGGGAGGGCCGGATACGAGCAGTACTTC.

The chain is built from TRBV5-5 and TRBJ2-1, with D tentatively TRBD1 (5 bases). Germline V lookup: CDR1 SGHKS, CDR2 YYEKEE (reference sequence). V lost 0 bases and J 9 bases, leaving 10 bases between the germline ends. The CDR3 has 13 residues. This CDR3 reads CASSLAGSREQFF. The CDR3 region has the DNA TGTGCCAGCAGCTTGGCAGGGTCCCGTGAGCAGTTCTTC.

This chain uses TRBV6-2 or TRBV6-3 with TRBJ1-1; D uncertain. V lost 4 bases and J lost 5, with 20 bases in between. The CDR3 is 16 amino acids. CDR1 MNHEY and CDR2 SVGEGT come from the germline V gene. In DNA, the CDR3 is TGTGCCAGCAGTTTCTGGGCCACGACTGCGTTGACTGAAGCTTTCTTT. Translated, it gives CASSFWATTALTEAFF.

This sequence joins TRBV7-6 and TRBJ1-5; D unclear. Trimming left V 2 bases short and J 5 bases short, with 13 bases between. This CDR3 region has 15 residues. Germline V gene lookup returns CDR1 SGHVS and CDR2 FNYEAQ. The CDR3 coding sequence is TGTGCCAGCAGCTTATCCCCGACGGCGGATCAGCCCCAGCATTTT. Protein product: CASSLSPTADQPQHF.

Only a few counts were recorded for this clonotype. The chain uses TRBV9 and TRBJ2-7, with D tentatively TRBD1 (5 bases). CDR1 is SGDLS, CDR2 YYNGEE, per germline. There are 14 residues in the CDR3. Trimming shortened V by 4 bases and J by 4 bases, and 15 bases separated the two germline ends. The CDR3 nucleotides are TGTGCCAGCAGCCCCCGGACAACCCCGTACGAGCAGTACTTC. Amino acid sequence: CASSPRTTPYEQYF.

V is TRBV28 and J is TRBJ1-1, with 7 bases identical to TRBD1. The CDR3 has 15 residues. The junction had 10 bases not matched to a gene; V was cut back by 7 bases and J by 2 bases. Germline CDR1 reads MDHEN; CDR2 reads SYDVKM. The CDR3 bases are TGTGCCAGCAACCCACAGGGGACACTAAACACTGAAGCTTTCTTT. It translates to CASNPQGTLNTEAFF.

The chain recombines TRBV28 with TRBJ2-1; perhaps TRBD1 as D (6 bases). The germline gives CDR1 MDHEN, CDR2 SYDVKM. V was pared by 8 bases and J by 0 bases, with 17 bases between. The CDR3 runs to 16 residues. In DNA form, the CDR3 reads TGTGCCAGCCGGTTTGGTTGGACAGTCTCCTACAATGAGCAGTTCTTC. It is translated as CASRFGWTVSYNEQFF.

The chain links TRBV7-9 to TRBJ1-1, with D possibly TRBD1 on 5 matching bases. Germline lookup yields CDR1 SEHNR and CDR2 FQNEAQ (reference sequence). The length of the CDR3 is 15 residues. V dropped 5 bases and J dropped 2 bases, with 15 bases sitting between them. CDR3 residues: CASSGVRGPNTEAFF. CDR3 nucleotides: TGTGCCAGCAGCGGCGTGCGGGGACCTAACACTGAAGCTTTCTTT. Full variable domain (rest looked up from reference TRBV7-9 and TRBJ1-1): DTGVSQNPRHKITKRGQNVTFRCDPISEHNRLYWYRQTLGQGPEFLTYFQNEAQLEKSRLLSDRFSAERPKGSFSTLEIQRTEQGDSAMYLCASSGVRGPNTEAFFGQGTRLTVV.

The chain employs TRBV6-1 and TRBJ2-1; 7 bases line up with TRBD2. The V and J ends lost 3 bases and 0 bases, in that order; junction bases with no gene match: 5. From germline, CDR1 is MNHNS and CDR2 SASEGT. The CDR3 is 16 amino acids. The CDR3, as DNA: TGTGCCAGCAGTGACATAGGCGGGGGCTCCTACAATGAGCAGTTCTTC. Protein: CASSDIGGGSYNEQFF.

The V and J genes are TRBV13 and TRBJ2-1, with 10 bases that match TRBD2. Per the germline V gene, CDR1 is PRHDT and CDR2 is FYEKMQ (reference sequence). V gave up 3 bases and J gave up 6 bases; unmatched junction bases: 5. The CDR3 covers 15 residues. CDR3 in DNA: TGTGCCAGCAGCTTCGGACTAGCGGTGGGCAATGAGCAGTTCTTC. Translating gives CASSFGLAVGNEQFF.

The rearrangement uses TRBV7-9 and TRBJ1-1; unclear D gene. Germline CDR1 is SEHNR and CDR2 is FQNEAQ (reference sequence). The V and J ends lost 3 bases and 0 bases respectively, with 14 bases between them. CDR3 length equals 16 residues. CDR3 in DNA: TGTGCCAGCAGCTTTGACGTCAGAGACATGAACACTGAAGCTTTCTTT. Protein: CASSFDVRDMNTEAFF.

V is TRBV27 and J is TRBJ2-7; D remains unclear. The V and J ends lost 4 bases and 3 bases respectively, with 10 bases between them. The CDR3 totals 13 residues. Germline CDR1 and CDR2: MNHEY and SMNVEV (reference sequence). The CDR3 is CASSYGQRYEQYF. In DNA form, the CDR3 reads TGTGCCAGCAGTTATGGCCAGCGCTACGAGCAGTACTTC.

V is TRBV30 and J is TRBJ2-7, with D hard to call. V lost 3 bases to trimming and J lost 0 bases, with 6 bases between them. Germline CDR1 GTSNPN, CDR2 SVGIG (reference sequence). This CDR3 region has 12 residues. The CDR3 sequence is CAWSSTSYEQYF. The CDR3 coding sequence is TGTGCCTGGAGCTCAACCTCCTACGAGCAGTACTTC.

This chain uses TRBV27 with TRBJ2-7; D gene ambiguous. V was trimmed by 6 bases and J by 2 bases, leaving 14 bases between them. The CDR3 is 14 residues long. Germline CDR1 MNHEY, CDR2 SMNVEV (reference sequence). CDR3 loop: CASRSFADAYEQYF. CDR3 coding DNA: TGTGCCAGCAGGTCTTTTGCAGACGCCTACGAGCAGTACTTC.

The chain joins TRBV7-9 to TRBJ2-4; D uncertain. Germline assignment: CDR1 SEHNR and CDR2 FQNEAQ (reference sequence). Trimming stripped 0 bases from V and 7 bases from J, with 7 bases between. The CDR3 has 13 amino acids. Written as DNA, the CDR3 is TGTGCCAGCAGCTTAGCGTCTGAGAACATTCAGTACTTC. This sequence encodes CASSLASENIQYF.

The chain carries TRBV7-9 and TRBJ1-2, with 8 bases identical to TRBD1. With 5 bases clipped from V and 4 bases from J, the junction kept 9 bases outside the gene matches. The length of the CDR3 is 15 residues. The germline CDR1 and CDR2 sequences are SEHNR and FQNEAQ (reference sequence). The chain's CDR3 is CASSPLDRGGYGYTF. In nucleotides, the CDR3 is TGTGCCAGCAGCCCTCTCGACAGGGGAGGCTATGGCTACACCTTC.

The chain joins TRBV6-5 to TRBJ2-5; no firm D call. The CDR3 has 15 amino acids. V lost 5 bases and J 4 bases, leaving 17 bases between the germline ends. Germline loops: CDR1 MNHEY, CDR2 SVGAGI. DNA of the CDR3: TGTGCCAGCAGTAACCAGGACGTGAAGGCAGAGACCCAGTACTTC. Amino acids: CASSNQDVKAETQYF.